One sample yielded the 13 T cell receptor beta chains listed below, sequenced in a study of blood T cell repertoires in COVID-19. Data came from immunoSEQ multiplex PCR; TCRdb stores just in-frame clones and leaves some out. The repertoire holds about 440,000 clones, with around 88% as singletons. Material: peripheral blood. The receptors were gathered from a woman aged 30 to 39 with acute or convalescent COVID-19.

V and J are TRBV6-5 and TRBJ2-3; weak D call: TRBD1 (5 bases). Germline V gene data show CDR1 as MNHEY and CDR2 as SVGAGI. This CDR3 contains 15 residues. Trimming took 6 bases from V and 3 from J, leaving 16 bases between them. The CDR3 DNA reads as TGTGCCAGCAGGACCGACCAGGGTAATACAGATACGCAGTATTTT. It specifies CASRTDQGNTDTQYF.

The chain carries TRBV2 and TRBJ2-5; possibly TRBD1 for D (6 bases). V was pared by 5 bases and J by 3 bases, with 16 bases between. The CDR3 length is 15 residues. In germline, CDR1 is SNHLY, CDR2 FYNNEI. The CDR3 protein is CASSLTGTREETQYF. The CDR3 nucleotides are TGTGCCAGCAGTCTGACCGGGACAAGGGAAGAGACCCAGTACTTC.

The chain's CDR3 is CASSQGGQGAGNTIYF. The CDR3 bases are TGCGCCAGCAGCCAAGGGGGACAGGGGGCTGGAAACACCATATATTTT. The chain couples TRBV4-1 to TRBJ1-3; 11 bases match TRBD1. The V gene end was trimmed by 1 base and the J gene end by 2 bases; junction bases not matched to a gene: 1. Germline CDR1 MGHRA, CDR2 YSYEKL. The CDR3 spans 16 residues.

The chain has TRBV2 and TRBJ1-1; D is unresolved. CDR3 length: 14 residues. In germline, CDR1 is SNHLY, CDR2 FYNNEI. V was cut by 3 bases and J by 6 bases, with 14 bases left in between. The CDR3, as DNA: TGTGCCAGCAGTGATAGTTTTCCAGGCCCTGAAGCTTTCTTT. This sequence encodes CASSDSFPGPEAFF.

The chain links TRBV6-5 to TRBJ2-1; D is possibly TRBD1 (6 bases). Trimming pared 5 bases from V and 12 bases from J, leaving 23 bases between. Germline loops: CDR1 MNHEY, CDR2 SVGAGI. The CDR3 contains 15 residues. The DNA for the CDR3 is TGTGCCAGCAGTAGACAGGAGTATGGGCAAGGTGCGCAGTTCTTC. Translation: CASSRQEYGQGAQFF.

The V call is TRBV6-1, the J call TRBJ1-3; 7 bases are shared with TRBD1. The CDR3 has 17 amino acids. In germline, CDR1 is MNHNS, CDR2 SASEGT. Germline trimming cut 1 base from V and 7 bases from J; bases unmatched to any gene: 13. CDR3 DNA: TGTGCCAGCAGTGAAGGTCCCACCGGGACAGCAGGCAACACCATATATTTT. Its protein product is CASSEGPTGTAGNTIYF.

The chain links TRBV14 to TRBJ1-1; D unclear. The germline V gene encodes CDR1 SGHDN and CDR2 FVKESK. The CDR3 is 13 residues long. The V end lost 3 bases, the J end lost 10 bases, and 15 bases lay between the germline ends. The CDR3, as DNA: TGTGCCAGCAGCCACTCCCCCCGGGTGGGAGCTTTCTTT. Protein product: CASSHSPRVGAFF.

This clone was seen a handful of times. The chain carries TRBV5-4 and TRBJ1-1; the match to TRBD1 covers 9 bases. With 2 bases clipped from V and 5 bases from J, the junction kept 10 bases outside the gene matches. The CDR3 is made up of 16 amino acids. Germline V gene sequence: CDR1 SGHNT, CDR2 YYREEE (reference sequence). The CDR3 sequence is CASSLTGGEWGTEAFF. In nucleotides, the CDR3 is TGTGCCAGCAGCTTAACAGGGGGCGAATGGGGTACTGAAGCTTTCTTT.

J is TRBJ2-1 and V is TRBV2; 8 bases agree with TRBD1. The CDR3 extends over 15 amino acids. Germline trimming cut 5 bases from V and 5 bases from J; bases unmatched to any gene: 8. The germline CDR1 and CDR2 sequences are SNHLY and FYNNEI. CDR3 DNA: TGTGCCAGCAGTTATGGACAGGGTGGGGACAATGAGCAGTTCTTC. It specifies CASSYGQGGDNEQFF.

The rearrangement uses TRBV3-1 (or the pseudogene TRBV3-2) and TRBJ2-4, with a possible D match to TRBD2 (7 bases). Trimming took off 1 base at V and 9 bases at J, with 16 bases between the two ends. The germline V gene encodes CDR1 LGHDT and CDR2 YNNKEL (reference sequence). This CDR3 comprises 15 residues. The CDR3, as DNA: TGTGCCAGCAGCCAAGTTTTCGGGGGGCAGGGCATTCAGTACTTC. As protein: CASSQVFGGQGIQYF.

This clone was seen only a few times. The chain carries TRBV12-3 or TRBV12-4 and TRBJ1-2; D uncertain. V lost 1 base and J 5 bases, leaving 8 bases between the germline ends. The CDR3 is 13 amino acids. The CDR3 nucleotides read TGTGCCAGCAGTTTAGGGCAGGATTATGGCTACACCTTC. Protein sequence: CASSLGQDYGYTF.

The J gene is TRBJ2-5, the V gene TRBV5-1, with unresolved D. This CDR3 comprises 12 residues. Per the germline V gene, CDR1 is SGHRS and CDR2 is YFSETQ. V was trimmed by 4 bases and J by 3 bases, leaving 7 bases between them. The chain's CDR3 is CASSRSEETQYF. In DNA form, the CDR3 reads TGCGCCAGCAGCCGGAGCGAAGAGACCCAGTACTTC.

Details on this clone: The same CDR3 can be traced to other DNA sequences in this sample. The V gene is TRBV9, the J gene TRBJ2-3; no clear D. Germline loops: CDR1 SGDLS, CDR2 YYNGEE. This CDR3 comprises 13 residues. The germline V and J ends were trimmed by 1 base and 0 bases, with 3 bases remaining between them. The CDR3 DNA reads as TGTGCCAGCAGCGTAACTAGCACAGATACGCAGTATTTT. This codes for CASSVTSTDTQYF.